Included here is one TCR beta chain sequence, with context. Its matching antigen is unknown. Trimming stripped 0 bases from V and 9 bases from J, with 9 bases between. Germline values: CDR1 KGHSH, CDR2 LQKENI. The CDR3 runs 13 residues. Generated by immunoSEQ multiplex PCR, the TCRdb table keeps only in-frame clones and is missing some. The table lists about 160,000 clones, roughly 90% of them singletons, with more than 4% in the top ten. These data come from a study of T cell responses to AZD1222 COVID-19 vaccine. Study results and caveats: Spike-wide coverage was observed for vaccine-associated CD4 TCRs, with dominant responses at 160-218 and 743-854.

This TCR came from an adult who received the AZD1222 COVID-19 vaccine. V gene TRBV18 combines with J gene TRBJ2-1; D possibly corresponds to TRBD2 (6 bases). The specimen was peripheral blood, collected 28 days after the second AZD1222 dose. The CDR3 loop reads CASSPPGLPEQFF. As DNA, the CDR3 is TGTGCCAGCTCACCACCGGGACTTCCTGAGCAGTTCTTC.